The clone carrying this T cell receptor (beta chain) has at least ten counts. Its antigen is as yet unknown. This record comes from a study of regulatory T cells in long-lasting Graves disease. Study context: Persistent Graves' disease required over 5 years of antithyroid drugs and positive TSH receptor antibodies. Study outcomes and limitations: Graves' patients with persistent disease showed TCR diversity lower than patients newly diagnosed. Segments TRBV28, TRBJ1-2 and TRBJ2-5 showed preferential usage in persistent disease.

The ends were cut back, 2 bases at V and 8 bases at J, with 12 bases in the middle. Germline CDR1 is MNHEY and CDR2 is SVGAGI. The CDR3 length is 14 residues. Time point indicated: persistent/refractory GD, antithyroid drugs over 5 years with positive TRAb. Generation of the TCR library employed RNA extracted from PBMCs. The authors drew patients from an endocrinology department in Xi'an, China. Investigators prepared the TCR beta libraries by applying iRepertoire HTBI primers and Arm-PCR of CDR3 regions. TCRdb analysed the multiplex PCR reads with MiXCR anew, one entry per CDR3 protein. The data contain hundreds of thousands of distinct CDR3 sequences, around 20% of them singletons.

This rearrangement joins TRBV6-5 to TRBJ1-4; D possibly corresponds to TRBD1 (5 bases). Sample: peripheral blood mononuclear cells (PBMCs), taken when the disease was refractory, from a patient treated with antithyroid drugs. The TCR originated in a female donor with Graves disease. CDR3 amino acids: CASSYGGAGEKLFF. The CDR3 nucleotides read TGTGCCAGCAGTTACGGAGGGGCGGGCGAAAAACTGTTTTTT.